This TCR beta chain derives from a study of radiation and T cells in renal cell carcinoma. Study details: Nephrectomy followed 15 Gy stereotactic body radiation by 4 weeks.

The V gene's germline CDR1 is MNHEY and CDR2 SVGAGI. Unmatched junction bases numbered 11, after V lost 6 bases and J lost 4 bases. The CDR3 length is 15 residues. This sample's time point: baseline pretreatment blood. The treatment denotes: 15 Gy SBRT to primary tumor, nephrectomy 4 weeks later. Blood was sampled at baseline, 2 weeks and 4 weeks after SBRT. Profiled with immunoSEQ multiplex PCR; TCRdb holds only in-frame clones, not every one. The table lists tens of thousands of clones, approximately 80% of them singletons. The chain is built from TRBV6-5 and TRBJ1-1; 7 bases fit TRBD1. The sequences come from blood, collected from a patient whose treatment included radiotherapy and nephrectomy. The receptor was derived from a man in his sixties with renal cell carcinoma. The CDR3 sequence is CASSPWDSSGTEAFF. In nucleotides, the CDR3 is TGTGCCAGCAGCCCTTGGGACAGTTCGGGCACTGAAGCTTTCTTT.